This T cell receptor beta chain was obtained from a study of vaccination effects on CD4 cells after COVID-19. In the ViraFEST assay, antigen-specific CD4+ clonotypes were identified by expansion after peptide-pool stimulation. Upon completion of 10 to 11 days in culture, CD4+ T cells were isolated. According to the study, vaccine recipients showed no prior SARS-CoV-2 infection and negative nucleocapsid antibodies. As concerns this clone: The antigen remains unidentified.

This CDR3 comprises 16 residues. Germline assignment: CDR1 KGHSH and CDR2 LQKENI. Deletions cut 0 bases from V and 6 bases from J, with 12 bases between. Assay used: immunoSEQ multiplex PCR; TCRdb lists only in-frame clones, some missing. The sample consists of 35,000 to 40,000 clones, 60% to 80% of them appearing once. The chain uses TRBV18 and TRBJ1-6, with D possibly matching TRBD1 (6 bases). Sequencing was performed on CD4+ T cells from PBMCs cultured with HCoV-OC43 spike peptides, taken before COVID-19 vaccination. Subset specified: HCoV-OC43 spike overlapping peptide pool stimulation. The source is a human donor who received a COVID-19 vaccine. CDR3 residues: CASSPPPGQPNSPLHF. For the CDR3, the DNA is TGTGCCAGCTCACCACCTCCGGGACAACCTAATTCACCCCTCCACTTT.